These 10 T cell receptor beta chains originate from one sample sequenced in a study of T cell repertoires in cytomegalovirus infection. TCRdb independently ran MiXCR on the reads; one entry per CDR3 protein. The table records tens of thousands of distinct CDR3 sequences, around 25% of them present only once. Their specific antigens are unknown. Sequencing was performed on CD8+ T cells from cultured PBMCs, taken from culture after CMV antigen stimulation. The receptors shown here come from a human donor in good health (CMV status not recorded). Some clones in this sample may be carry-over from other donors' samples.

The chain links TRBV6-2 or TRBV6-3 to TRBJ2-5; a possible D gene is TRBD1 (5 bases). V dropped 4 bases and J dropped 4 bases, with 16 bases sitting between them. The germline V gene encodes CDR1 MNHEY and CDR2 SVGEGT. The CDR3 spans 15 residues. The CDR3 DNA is TGTGCCAGCAGTTCCAGGGTTGCGGTTGGAGAGACCCAGTACTTC. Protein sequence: CASSSRVAVGETQYF.

The CDR3 here is CASSLDRSTEAFF. In DNA, the CDR3 is TGTGCCAGCAGTTTGGACAGGTCCACTGAAGCTTTCTTT. The chain employs TRBV12-3 or TRBV12-4 and TRBJ1-1, with 7 bases identical to TRBD1. Germline trimming cut 3 bases from V and 4 bases from J; bases unmatched to any gene: 2. The length of the CDR3 is 13 residues.

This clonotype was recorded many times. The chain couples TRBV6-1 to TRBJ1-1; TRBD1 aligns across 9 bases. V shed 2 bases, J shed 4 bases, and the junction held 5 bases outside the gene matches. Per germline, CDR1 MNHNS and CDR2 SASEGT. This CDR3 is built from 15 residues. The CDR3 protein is CASSEQGTGFTEAFF. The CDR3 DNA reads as TGTGCCAGCAGTGAACAAGGGACAGGGTTCACTGAAGCTTTCTTT.

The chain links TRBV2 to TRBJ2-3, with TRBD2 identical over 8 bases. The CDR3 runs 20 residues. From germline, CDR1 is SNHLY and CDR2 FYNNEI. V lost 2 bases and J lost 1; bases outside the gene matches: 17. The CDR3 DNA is TGTGCCAGCAGTGAATTTGGGCCGAGTGAACTAGCGGACCGCACAGATACGCAGTATTTT. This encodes CASSEFGPSELADRTDTQYF. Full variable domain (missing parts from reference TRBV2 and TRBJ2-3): EPEVTQTPSHQVTQMGQEVILRCVPISNHLYFYWYRQILGQKVEFLVSFYNNEISEKSEIFDDQFSVERPDGSNFTLKIRSTKLEDSAMYFCASSEFGPSELADRTDTQYFGPGTRLTVL.

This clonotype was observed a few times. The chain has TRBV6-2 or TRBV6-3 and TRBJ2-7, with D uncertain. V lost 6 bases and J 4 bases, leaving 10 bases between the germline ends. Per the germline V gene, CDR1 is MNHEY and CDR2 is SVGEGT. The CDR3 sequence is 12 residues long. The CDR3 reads CASRFGLYEQYF. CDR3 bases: TGTGCCAGCAGATTCGGGCTATACGAGCAGTACTTC.

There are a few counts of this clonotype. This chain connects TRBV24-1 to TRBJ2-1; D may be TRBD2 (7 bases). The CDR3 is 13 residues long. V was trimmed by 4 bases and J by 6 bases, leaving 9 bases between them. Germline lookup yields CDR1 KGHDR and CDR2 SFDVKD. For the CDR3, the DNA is TGTGCCACCAGTGAGGGAGGGGGCAATGAGCAGTTCTTC. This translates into CATSEGGGNEQFF.

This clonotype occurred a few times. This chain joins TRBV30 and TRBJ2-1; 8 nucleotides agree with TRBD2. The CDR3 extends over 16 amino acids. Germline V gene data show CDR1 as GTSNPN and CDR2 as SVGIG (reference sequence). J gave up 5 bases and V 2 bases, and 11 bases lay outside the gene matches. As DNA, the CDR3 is TGTGCCTGGAGTACCTGGGGAGCGGGGGTTGACAATGAGCAGTTCTTC. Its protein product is CAWSTWGAGVDNEQFF.

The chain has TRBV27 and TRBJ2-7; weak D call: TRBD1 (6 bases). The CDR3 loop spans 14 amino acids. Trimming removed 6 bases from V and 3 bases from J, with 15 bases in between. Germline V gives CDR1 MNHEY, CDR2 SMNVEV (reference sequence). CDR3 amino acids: CASSLRDNNYEQYF. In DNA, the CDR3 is TGTGCCAGCAGCCTCCGGGACAATAACTACGAGCAGTACTTC.

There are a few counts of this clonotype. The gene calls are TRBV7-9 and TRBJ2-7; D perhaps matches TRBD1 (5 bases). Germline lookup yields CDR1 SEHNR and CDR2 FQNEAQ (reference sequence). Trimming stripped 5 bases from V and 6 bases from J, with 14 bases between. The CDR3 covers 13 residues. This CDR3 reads CASSTPQGREQYF. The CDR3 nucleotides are TGTGCCAGCAGCACCCCCCAGGGTCGCGAGCAGTACTTC.

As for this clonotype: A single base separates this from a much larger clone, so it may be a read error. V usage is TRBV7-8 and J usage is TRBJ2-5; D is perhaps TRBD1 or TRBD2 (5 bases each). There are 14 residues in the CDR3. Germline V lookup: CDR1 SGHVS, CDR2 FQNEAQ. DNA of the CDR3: TGTACCAGCAGCTCGCACACGGGGCTAGAGACCCAGTACTTC. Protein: CTSSSHTGLETQYF.